The sequence of this TCR beta chain was determined in a study of shared clonotypes between healthy human individuals. TCRdb's table, derived via immunoSEQ multiplex PCR, lists solely in-frame clones and lacks some. The sample holds approximately 2.5 million clones, more than 90% seen once. Trimming cost V 5 bases and J 6 bases, with 10 bases left between them. The CDR3 sequence is 13 residues long. Germline V gene data show CDR1 as SEHNR and CDR2 as FQNEAQ (reference sequence). HIV-negative, healthy adults without recent acute infections or vaccinations were the donors. CD45RA+ naive and CD45RA-negative memory subsets were separated from CD4+ cells.

The chain has TRBV7-9 and TRBJ2-2; D unresolved. This receptor was taken from a man aged 18 to 29 in good health. The sample consisted of naive CD4+ T cells sorted from blood. Subset indicated: CD45RA+ positively selected. CDR3 sequence reads: CASSPSVAGELFF. The CDR3 DNA reads as TGTGCCAGCAGCCCGAGTGTGGCCGGGGAGCTGTTTTTT.